Sequencing of this TCR beta chain was carried out in a study of spatial heterogeneity in lung cancer. Overall study: Each distinct TCR and UMI combination averaged more than ten appearances in raw reads. Regarding the study as a whole: Tumors with more nonsynonymous mutations had more expanded intratumoral alpha and beta TCRs.

Relative to its sample, this clonotype is medium-sized. Its antigen is not known. As to time point: sample taken at primary tumor resection. A total of fewer than 80 untreated early-stage non-small cell lung cancer patients served as donors. TCRdb re-derived calls from the 5' RACE reads in MiXCR, one entry per CDR3 protein. The data show about 7,600 distinct CDR3 sequences, with about 10% seen just once and roughly a tenth held by the top ten. The receptor was isolated from a female donor with early-stage non-small cell lung cancer. The sample here was lung tumor tissue, taken at surgery.

The DNA for the CDR3 is TGTGCCAGCAGCTTGGACAGGGCCCGCCCCCAGCATTTT. This translates into CASSLDRARPQHF. V usage is TRBV5-8 and J usage is TRBJ1-5; maybe TRBD1 (6 bases). Germline CDR1 reads SGHTS; CDR2 reads YDEGEE. CDR3 length equals 13 residues. V lost 0 bases to trimming and J lost 10 bases, with 11 bases between them. Full variable domain (outside the CDR3, taken from reference TRBV5-8 and TRBJ1-5): EAGVTQSPTHLIKTRGQQATLRCSPISGHTSVYWYQQALGLGLQFLLWYDEGEERNRGNFPPRFSGRQFPNYSSELNVNALELEDSALYLCASSLDRARPQHFGDGTRLSIL.